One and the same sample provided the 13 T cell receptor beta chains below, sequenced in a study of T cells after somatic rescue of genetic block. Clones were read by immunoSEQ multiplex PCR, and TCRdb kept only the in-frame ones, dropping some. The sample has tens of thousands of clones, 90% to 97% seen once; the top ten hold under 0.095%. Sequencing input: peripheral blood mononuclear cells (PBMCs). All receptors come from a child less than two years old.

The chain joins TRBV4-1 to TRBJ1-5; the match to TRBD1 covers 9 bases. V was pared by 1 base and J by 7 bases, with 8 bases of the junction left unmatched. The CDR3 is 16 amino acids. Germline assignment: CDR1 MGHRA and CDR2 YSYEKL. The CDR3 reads CASSQGDGTGRQPQHF. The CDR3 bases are TGCGCCAGCAGCCAAGGAGACGGGACAGGGCGGCAGCCCCAGCATTTT.

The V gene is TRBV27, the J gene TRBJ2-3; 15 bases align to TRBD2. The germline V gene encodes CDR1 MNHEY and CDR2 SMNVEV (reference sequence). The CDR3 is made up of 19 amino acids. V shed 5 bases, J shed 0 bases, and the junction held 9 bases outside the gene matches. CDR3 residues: CASSMPGLAGGPSTDTQYF. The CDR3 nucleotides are TGTGCCAGCAGTATGCCGGGACTAGCGGGAGGCCCTAGCACAGATACGCAGTATTTT.

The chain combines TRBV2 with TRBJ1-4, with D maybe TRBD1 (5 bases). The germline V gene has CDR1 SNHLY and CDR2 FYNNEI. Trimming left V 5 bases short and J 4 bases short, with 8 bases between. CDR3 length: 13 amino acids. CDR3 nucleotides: TGTGCCAGCAGTTCGGGGGTTAATGAAAAACTGTTTTTT. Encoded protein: CASSSGVNEKLFF.

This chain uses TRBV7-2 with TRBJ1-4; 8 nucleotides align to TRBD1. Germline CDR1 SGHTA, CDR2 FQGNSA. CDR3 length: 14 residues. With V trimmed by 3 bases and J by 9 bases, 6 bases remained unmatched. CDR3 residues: CASSFYQGAKKLFF. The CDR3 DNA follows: TGTGCCAGCAGCTTTTACCAGGGGGCGAAAAAACTGTTTTTT.

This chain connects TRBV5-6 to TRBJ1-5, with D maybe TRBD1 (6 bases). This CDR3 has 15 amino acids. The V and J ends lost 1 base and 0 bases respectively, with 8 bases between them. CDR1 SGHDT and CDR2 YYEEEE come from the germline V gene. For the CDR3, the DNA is TGTGCCAGCAGCTTGACAGGGTATAGCAATCAGCCCCAGCATTTT. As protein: CASSLTGYSNQPQHF.

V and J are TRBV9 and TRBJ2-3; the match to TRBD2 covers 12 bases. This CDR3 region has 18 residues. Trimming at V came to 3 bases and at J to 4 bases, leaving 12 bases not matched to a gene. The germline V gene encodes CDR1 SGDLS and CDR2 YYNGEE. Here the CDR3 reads CASSANPLAGGPPDTQYF. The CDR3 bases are TGTGCCAGCAGCGCCAACCCCCTAGCGGGAGGGCCTCCAGATACGCAGTATTTT.

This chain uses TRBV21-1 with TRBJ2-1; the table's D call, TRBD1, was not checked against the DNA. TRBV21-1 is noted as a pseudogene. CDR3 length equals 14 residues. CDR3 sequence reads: CASSPGTGNNEQFF. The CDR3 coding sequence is TGTGCCAGCAGTCCCGGGACAGGGAACAATGAGCAGTTCTTC.

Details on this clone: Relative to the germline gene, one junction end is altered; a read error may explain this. The CDR3 here is CASRPPAQNIQYF. The CDR3 bases are TGTGCCAGCAGACCACCAGCCCAAAACATTCAGTACTTC. The chain links TRBV27 to TRBJ2-4; D is uncertain. The CDR3 runs 13 residues. In germline, CDR1 is MNHEY, CDR2 SMNVEV (reference sequence).

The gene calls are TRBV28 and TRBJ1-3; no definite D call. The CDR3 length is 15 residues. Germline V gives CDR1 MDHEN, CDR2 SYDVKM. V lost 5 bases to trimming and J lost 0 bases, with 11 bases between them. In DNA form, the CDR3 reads TGTGCCAGCAGTCCCCCGTGGGCCTCTGGAAACACCATATATTTT. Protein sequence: CASSPPWASGNTIYF.

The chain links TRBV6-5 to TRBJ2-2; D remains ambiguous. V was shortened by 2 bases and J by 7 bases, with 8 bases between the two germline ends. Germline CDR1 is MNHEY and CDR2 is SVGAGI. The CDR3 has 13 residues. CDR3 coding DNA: TGTGCCAGCAGTTACGAGGCTGGCGGGGAGCTGTTTTTT. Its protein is CASSYEAGGELFF.

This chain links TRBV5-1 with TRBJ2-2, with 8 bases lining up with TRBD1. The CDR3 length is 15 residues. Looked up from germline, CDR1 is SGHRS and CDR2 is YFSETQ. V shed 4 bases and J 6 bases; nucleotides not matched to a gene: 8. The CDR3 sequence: CASSAGGDGSGELFF. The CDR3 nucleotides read TGCGCCAGCAGCGCAGGGGGCGATGGGTCCGGGGAGCTGTTTTTT.

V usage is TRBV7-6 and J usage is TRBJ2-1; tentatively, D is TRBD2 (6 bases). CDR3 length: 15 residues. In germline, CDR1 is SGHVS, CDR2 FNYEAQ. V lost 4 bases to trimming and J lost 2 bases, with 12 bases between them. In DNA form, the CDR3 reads TGTGCCAGCAGCTCGGACTACCCCCCCTACAATGAGCAGTTCTTC. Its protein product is CASSSDYPPYNEQFF. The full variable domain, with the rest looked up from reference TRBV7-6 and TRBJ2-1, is GAGVSQSPRYKVTKRGQDVALRCDPISGHVSLYWYRQALGQGPEFLTYFNYEAQQDKSGLPNDRFSAERPEGSISTLTIQRTEQRDSAMYRCASSSDYPPYNEQFFGPGTRLTVL.

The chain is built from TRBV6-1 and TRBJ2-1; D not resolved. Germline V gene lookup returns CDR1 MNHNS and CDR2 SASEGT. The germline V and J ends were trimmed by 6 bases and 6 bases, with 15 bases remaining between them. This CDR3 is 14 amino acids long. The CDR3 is CASSQAAFFNEQFF. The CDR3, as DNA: TGTGCCAGCAGCCAGGCTGCTTTCTTCAATGAGCAGTTCTTC.